The 29 T cell receptor beta chains listed next were all sequenced from one sample in a study of cytomegalovirus exposure and HLA in healthy donors (dated by TCRdb to 2016 to 2017). Receptors were amplified or captured by the immunoSEQ multiplex PCR assay. The multiplex PCR relied on a mix of 60 forward primers for TCR Vbeta segments and 13 reverse primers for TCR Jbeta segments. Here the immuneACCESS table is served through TCRdb, limited to in-frame sequences with V and J called. Missing clones are a known gap in these copies; in checked studies unresolved V genes cover under half, and the rest lacks a known reason. Within this sample are 150,000 to 200,000 clones, with roughly four fifths of them counted one time only. The ten top clones hold roughly 0.99% of the sample. Sequenced: PBMCs. The receptors originated from a middle-aged woman in good health and CMV-seronegative.

The J gene is TRBJ1-2, the V gene TRBV19; 12 nucleotides agree with TRBD1. From germline, CDR1 is LNHDA and CDR2 SQIVND (reference sequence). This CDR3 is 15 amino acids long. With V trimmed by 6 bases and J by 3 bases, 5 bases remained unmatched. The CDR3 is CASSGGTGGYYGYTF. CDR3 in DNA: TGTGCCAGTAGCGGTGGGACAGGGGGCTACTATGGCTACACCTTC.

J is TRBJ1-2 and V is TRBV28, with D uncertain. V was trimmed by 3 bases and J by 4 bases, leaving 12 bases between them. Germline V lookup: CDR1 MDHEN, CDR2 SYDVKM. This CDR3 region has 14 residues. Written as DNA, the CDR3 is TGTGCCAGCAGTTTGGGAGCAGGAGGCTATGGCTACACCTTC. Residues: CASSLGAGGYGYTF.

CDR3 loop: CASSEEGQGDEQYF. The CDR3 nucleotides are TGTGCCAGCAGTGAGGAGGGACAGGGCGACGAGCAGTACTTC. The chain is built from TRBV2 and TRBJ2-7; 9 bases agree with TRBD1. Germline V lookup: CDR1 SNHLY, CDR2 FYNNEI. This CDR3 comprises 14 residues. Trimming took 3 bases from V and 5 from J; bases not matched to a gene: 5.

CDR3 protein: CASSVGLAGGPLNEQYF. The CDR3 DNA follows: TGTGCCAGCAGCGTAGGTCTAGCGGGAGGGCCTTTGAACGAGCAGTACTTC. This sequence joins TRBV9 and TRBJ2-7; TRBD2 matches 12 bases. Unmatched junction bases numbered 9, after V lost 0 bases and J lost 5 bases. Germline values: CDR1 SGDLS, CDR2 YYNGEE. The CDR3 is made up of 17 amino acids.

The gene calls are TRBV11-3 and TRBJ2-7; TRBD2 aligns across 7 bases. Germline V gene sequence: CDR1 SGHNT, CDR2 YENEEA. This CDR3 region has 15 residues. J was trimmed by 3 bases and V by 5 bases; bases with no gene match: 10. CDR3 in amino acids: CASSVTGTTLYEQYF. As DNA, the CDR3 is TGTGCCAGCAGCGTTACCGGGACTACCCTCTACGAGCAGTACTTC. The full variable domain, with the rest looked up from reference TRBV11-3 and TRBJ2-7, is EAGVVQSPRYKIIEKKQPVAFWCNPISGHNTLYWYLQNLGQGPELLIRYENEEAVDDSQLPKDRFSAERLKGVDSTLKIQPAELGDSAVYLCASSVTGTTLYEQYFGPGTRLTVT.

The rearrangement joins TRBV6-1 to TRBJ2-2; D is possibly TRBD2 (5 bases). Germline V gene data show CDR1 as MNHNS and CDR2 as SASEGT. V was shortened by 11 bases and J by 1 base, with 11 bases between the two germline ends. The CDR3 is 13 residues long. CDR3 loop: CAGGGVNTGELFF. The CDR3, as DNA: TGTGCCGGAGGTGGCGTGAACACCGGGGAGCTGTTTTTT.

This clone has just a few counts. V gene TRBV12-5 combines with J gene TRBJ1-1; no definite D call. The CDR3 spans 11 residues. Germline V lookup: CDR1 LGHNT, CDR2 FRNRAP. The V gene lost 6 bases and the J gene lost 7 bases, with 9 bases spanning the gap. The CDR3 loop reads CASGQFLEAFF. CDR3 DNA: TGTGCTAGTGGACAGTTTCTTGAAGCTTTCTTT.

J is TRBJ2-7 and V is TRBV25-1; D is perhaps TRBD1 (5 bases). Germline lookup yields CDR1 MGHDK and CDR2 SYGVNS. V was cut by 2 bases and J by 7 bases, with 12 bases left in between. The CDR3 runs 13 residues. CDR3 in amino acids: CASSEQGVGEQYF. The CDR3 DNA follows: TGTGCCAGCAGTGAACAAGGGGTGGGGGAGCAGTACTTC.

This clone was seen only once. This chain connects TRBV5-1 to TRBJ2-6; 9 bases are a match to TRBD1. The CDR3 consists of 17 residues. With V trimmed by 5 bases and J by 0 bases, 6 bases remained unmatched. Germline-derived CDR1 and CDR2 are SGHRS and YFSETQ. The CDR3 loop is CASRMGQGNSGANVLTF. CDR3 nucleotides: TGCGCCAGCAGAATGGGACAGGGAAACTCTGGGGCCAACGTCCTGACTTTC. Using reference TRBV5-1 and TRBJ2-6 for the parts outside the CDR3, the full variable domain is KAGVTQTPRYLIKTRGQQVTLSCSPISGHRSVSWYQQTPGQGLQFLFEYFSETQRNKGNFPGRFSGRQFSNSRSEMNVSTLELGDSALYLCASRMGQGNSGANVLTFGAGSRLTVL.

The chain carries TRBV29-1 and TRBJ1-2; perhaps TRBD1 as D (5 bases). The CDR3 runs to 13 residues. Looked up from germline, CDR1 is SQVTM and CDR2 is ANQGSEA. V was cut by 2 bases and J by 8 bases, with 15 bases left in between. Here the CDR3 DNA reads TGCAGCGTTGAATTTGGAACCCGGGGGGGCTACACCTTC. Its protein product is CSVEFGTRGGYTF.

The V gene is TRBV2, the J gene TRBJ1-2; TRBD1 is a possible D gene (5 bases). The V gene's germline CDR1 is SNHLY and CDR2 FYNNEI. CDR3 size: 11 residues. Trimming removed 9 bases from V and 2 bases from J, with 7 bases in between. The CDR3 DNA reads as TGTGCCAGTGCAGGGAACTATGGCTACACCTTC. This encodes CASAGNYGYTF.

CDR3 protein: CASSLTESNEKLFF. The CDR3 DNA reads as TGCGCCAGCAGCCTGACAGAAAGTAATGAAAAACTGTTTTTT. The chain joins TRBV5-1 to TRBJ1-4; D possibly corresponds to TRBD1 (5 bases). The CDR3 is 14 amino acids. The germline gives CDR1 SGHRS, CDR2 YFSETQ. Trimming shortened V by 4 bases and J by 4 bases, and 11 bases separated the two germline ends.

The CDR3 nucleotides are TGTGCCAGCAGCGATCACAGGGGGCAGCAGTTCTTC. Translation gives CASSDHRGQQFF. The genes are TRBV11-2 and TRBJ2-1; 9 bases are a match to TRBD1. The germline CDR1 and CDR2 sequences are SGHAT and FQNNGV. J lost 11 bases, V lost 5 bases, and 4 bases had no gene match. The CDR3 has 12 amino acids.

This clone has just a few counts. This sequence joins TRBV11-3 and TRBJ1-5; D call uncertain. Trimming cost V 1 base and J 7 bases, with 8 bases left between them. The germline V gene has CDR1 SGHNT and CDR2 YENEEA. This CDR3 region has 13 residues. This CDR3 is CASSLGREQPQHF. The CDR3 DNA reads TGTGCCAGCAGCTTAGGGAGGGAACAGCCCCAGCATTTT.

This chain links TRBV6-1 with TRBJ2-7; D is possibly TRBD1 (5 bases). Germline V gene sequence: CDR1 MNHNS, CDR2 SASEGT. V lost 5 bases and J lost 0, with 8 bases in between. The CDR3 extends over 13 amino acids. The DNA of the CDR3 is TGTGCCAGCAGTCCGGACACCTCCTACGAGCAGTACTTC. Amino acid sequence: CASSPDTSYEQYF.

The chain joins TRBV10-3 to TRBJ2-7; 7 bases align to TRBD1. Looked up from germline, CDR1 is ENHRY and CDR2 is SYGVKD. The V and J ends lost 7 bases and 3 bases, in that order; junction bases with no gene match: 9. The CDR3 is 14 amino acids. In DNA, the CDR3 is TGTGCCATCAAAAACGTTGGACAGGACTACGAGCAGTACTTC. It is translated as CAIKNVGQDYEQYF.

The V call is TRBV27, the J call TRBJ1-1; weak D call: TRBD1 (5 bases). The CDR3 covers 13 residues. Germline lookup yields CDR1 MNHEY and CDR2 SMNVEV (reference sequence). Trimming shortened V by 6 bases and J by 1 base, and 9 bases separated the two germline ends. CDR3 DNA: TGTGCCAGCAGATCTCAGGGGAACACTGAAGCTTTCTTT. As protein: CASRSQGNTEAFF.

A few counts support this clone. This CDR3 is CASSPRTLGMNTEAFF. DNA for the CDR3: TGTGCCAGCTCACCACGCACCCTCGGTATGAACACTGAAGCTTTCTTT. The J gene is TRBJ1-1, the V gene TRBV18; D gene ambiguous. The V end was cut by 1 base, the J end by 0 bases, with 12 bases between. The CDR3 contains 16 residues. CDR1 is KGHSH and CDR2 is LQKENI in the germline V gene.

This chain joins TRBV5-6 and TRBJ2-2, with TRBD1 as a possible D gene (6 bases). The CDR3 extends over 15 amino acids. Deletions cut 6 bases from V and 5 bases from J, with 17 bases between. The germline V gene has CDR1 SGHDT and CDR2 YYEEEE. This CDR3 reads CASTQWGHQTGELFF. The CDR3 DNA reads as TGTGCCAGCACCCAATGGGGGCACCAGACCGGGGAGCTGTTTTTT.

The V gene is TRBV6-1, the J gene TRBJ1-2, with a tentative D call TRBD1 (6 bases). The CDR3 contains 14 residues. CDR1 and CDR2 from the germline V gene are MNHNS and SASEGT. With 6 bases removed from V and 3 bases from J, the gap between germline ends came to 14 bases. The CDR3 region has the DNA TGTGCCAGCAGCCTGACAGGTTCTGACTATGGCTACACCTTC. Translation: CASSLTGSDYGYTF.

The V gene is TRBV28, the J gene TRBJ1-4; no clear D gene. The CDR3 covers 13 residues. V dropped 6 bases and J dropped 8 bases, with 13 bases sitting between them. CDR1 is MDHEN and CDR2 is SYDVKM in the germline V gene. The CDR3, as DNA: TGTGCCAGCAGGGAGGGCTCTGGCGAAAAACTGTTTTTT. This encodes CASREGSGEKLFF.

J is TRBJ1-3 and V is TRBV30; D uncertain. This CDR3 spans 14 amino acids. Germline loops: CDR1 GTSNPN, CDR2 SVGIG (reference sequence). Trimming took 0 bases from V and 4 from J, leaving 10 bases between them. The CDR3 sequence: CAWSVRRSGNTIYF. CDR3 DNA: TGTGCCTGGAGTGTACGGAGATCAGGAAACACCATATATTTT.

In DNA, the CDR3 is TGTGCCAGCAGTTACCAAGCGGGAGAAGATACGCAGTATTTT. As protein: CASSYQAGEDTQYF. This chain links TRBV28 with TRBJ2-3, with 8 bases lining up with TRBD2. Germline V lookup: CDR1 MDHEN, CDR2 SYDVKM. CDR3 size: 14 residues. V was clipped by 4 bases and J by 5 bases; unmatched bases: 5.

The rearrangement joins TRBV19 to TRBJ2-7; 7 nucleotides align to TRBD2. The CDR3 length is 12 residues. CDR1 and CDR2 from the germline V gene are LNHDA and SQIVND (reference sequence). V dropped 5 bases and J dropped 7; count of bases not matched to a gene: 5. Here the CDR3 DNA reads TGTGCCAGTAGTCCCTGGGGGGGAGAGCAGTACTTC. Translated: CASSPWGGEQYF.

This sequence joins TRBV2 and TRBJ1-1; D is uncertain. Germline values: CDR1 SNHLY, CDR2 FYNNEI. The V end lost 6 bases, the J end lost 1 base, and 6 bases lay between the germline ends. This CDR3 has 12 amino acids. The CDR3 is CASRLQNTEAFF. The CDR3 bases are TGTGCCAGCAGACTACAGAACACTGAAGCTTTCTTT.

The chain has TRBV9 and TRBJ2-7; D is perhaps TRBD2 (5 bases). Trimming took off 5 bases at V and 3 bases at J, with 18 bases between the two ends. This CDR3 comprises 15 residues. Germline V gives CDR1 SGDLS, CDR2 YYNGEE. Written as DNA, the CDR3 is TGTGCCAGCAGTCCGGCGGGCGGACCCGGCTACGAGCAGTACTTC. This encodes CASSPAGGPGYEQYF.

The J gene is TRBJ1-2, the V gene TRBV10-1; 8 nucleotides agree with TRBD1. This CDR3 is 17 amino acids long. The germline V gene encodes CDR1 WNHNN and CDR2 SYGVQD (reference sequence). Trimming at V came to 6 bases and at J to 0 bases, leaving 12 bases not matched to a gene. CDR3 in amino acids: CASSLRQGSFTNYGYTF. The CDR3, as DNA: TGCGCCAGCAGCCTCAGACAGGGGAGTTTTACTAACTATGGCTACACCTTC.

The chain carries TRBV5-5 and TRBJ1-2; possible D gene TRBD1, 6 bases. This CDR3 comprises 16 residues. The V end was cut by 0 bases, the J end by 4 bases, with 16 bases between. Germline loops: CDR1 SGHKS, CDR2 YYEKEE (reference sequence). The CDR3 DNA reads as TGTGCCAGCAGCTTGGATAGCCAGGGGAATTTCTATGGCTACACCTTC. Its translation: CASSLDSQGNFYGYTF. The complete variable domain, with remaining parts taken from reference TRBV5-5 and TRBJ1-2, reads DAGVTQSPTHLIKTRGQQVTLRCSPISGHKSVSWYQQVLGQGPQFIFQYYEKEERGRGNFPDRFSARQFPNYSSELNVNALLLGDSALYLCASSLDSQGNFYGYTFGSGTRLTVV.

This chain connects TRBV5-1 to TRBJ1-1; 8 bases agree with TRBD1. CDR1 SGHRS and CDR2 YFSETQ come from the germline V gene. V lost 0 bases and J lost 11; bases outside the gene matches: 9. This CDR3 comprises 14 residues. CDR3 amino acids: CASSLGAEGQVAFF. The CDR3 region has the DNA TGCGCCAGCAGCTTGGGAGCGGAGGGACAGGTGGCTTTCTTT.